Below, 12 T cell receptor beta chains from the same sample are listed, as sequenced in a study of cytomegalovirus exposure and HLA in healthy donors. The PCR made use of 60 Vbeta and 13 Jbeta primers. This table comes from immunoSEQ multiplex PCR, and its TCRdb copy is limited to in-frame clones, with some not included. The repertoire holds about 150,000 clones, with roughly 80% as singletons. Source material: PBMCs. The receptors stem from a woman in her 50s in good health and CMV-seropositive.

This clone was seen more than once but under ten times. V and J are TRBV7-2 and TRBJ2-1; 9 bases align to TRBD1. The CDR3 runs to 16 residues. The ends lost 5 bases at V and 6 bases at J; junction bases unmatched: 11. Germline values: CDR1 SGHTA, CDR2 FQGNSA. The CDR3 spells CASSPRGDRVSNEQFF. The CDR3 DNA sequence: TGTGCCAGCAGCCCTCGGGGGGACAGGGTTAGCAATGAGCAGTTCTTC.

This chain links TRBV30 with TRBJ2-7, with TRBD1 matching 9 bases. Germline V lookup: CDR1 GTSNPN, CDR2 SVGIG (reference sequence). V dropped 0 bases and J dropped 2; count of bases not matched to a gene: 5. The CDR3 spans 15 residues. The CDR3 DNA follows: TGTGCCTGGAGTGTAAGGACAGGGGCTCCCTACGAGCAGTACTTC. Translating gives CAWSVRTGAPYEQYF. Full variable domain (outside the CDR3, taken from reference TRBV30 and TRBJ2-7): SQTIHQWPATLVQPVGSPLSLECTVEGTSNPNLYWYRQAAGRGLQLLFYSVGIGQISSEVPQNLSASRPQDRQFILSSKKLLLSDSGFYLCAWSVRTGAPYEQYFGPGTRLTVT.

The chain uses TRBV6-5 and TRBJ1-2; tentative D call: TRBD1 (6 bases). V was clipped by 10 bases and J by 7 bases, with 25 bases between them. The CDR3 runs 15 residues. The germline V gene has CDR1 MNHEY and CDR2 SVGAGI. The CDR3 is CATYGGAKTGLGYTF. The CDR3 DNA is TGTGCCACCTATGGGGGGGCAAAGACAGGACTTGGCTACACCTTC.

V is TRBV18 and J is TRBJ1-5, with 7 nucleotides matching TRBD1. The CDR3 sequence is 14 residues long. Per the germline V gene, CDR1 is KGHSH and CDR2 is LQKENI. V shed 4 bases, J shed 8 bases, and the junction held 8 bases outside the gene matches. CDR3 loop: CASSQTQGVEPQHF. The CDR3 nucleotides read TGTGCCAGCTCACAAACCCAGGGGGTCGAGCCCCAGCATTTT.

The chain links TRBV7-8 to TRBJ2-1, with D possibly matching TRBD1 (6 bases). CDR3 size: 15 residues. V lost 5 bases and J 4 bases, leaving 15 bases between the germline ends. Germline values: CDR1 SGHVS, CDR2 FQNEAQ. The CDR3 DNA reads TGTGCCAGCAGCCAACGTGACAGGACTTACAATGAGCAGTTCTTC. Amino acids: CASSQRDRTYNEQFF. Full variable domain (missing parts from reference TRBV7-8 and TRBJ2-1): GAGVSQSPRYKVAKRGQDVALRCDPISGHVSLFWYQQALGQGPEFLTYFQNEAQLDKSGLPSDRFFAERPEGSVSTLKIQRTQQEDSAVYLCASSQRDRTYNEQFFGPGTRLTVL.

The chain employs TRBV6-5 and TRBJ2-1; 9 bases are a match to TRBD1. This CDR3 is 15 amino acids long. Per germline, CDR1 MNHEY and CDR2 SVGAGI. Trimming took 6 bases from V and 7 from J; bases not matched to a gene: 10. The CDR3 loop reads CASRDRDRDGNEQFF. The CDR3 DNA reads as TGTGCCAGCAGGGACAGGGACAGGGATGGTAATGAGCAGTTCTTC.

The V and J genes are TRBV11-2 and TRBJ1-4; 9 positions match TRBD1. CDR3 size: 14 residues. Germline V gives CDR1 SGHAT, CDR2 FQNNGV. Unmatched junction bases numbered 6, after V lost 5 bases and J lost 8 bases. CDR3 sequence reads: CASSRGQGGEKLFF. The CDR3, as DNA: TGTGCCAGCAGCCGGGGACAGGGTGGGGAAAAACTGTTTTTT.

Written as DNA, the CDR3 is TGTGCCAGCAGTTATAAGGAAGGGGAAACTGAAGCTTTCTTT. Its protein product is CASSYKEGETEAFF. This sequence joins TRBV6-5 and TRBJ1-1; perhaps TRBD1 as D (5 bases). The germline V gene has CDR1 MNHEY and CDR2 SVGAGI. The CDR3 totals 14 residues. The ends were cut back, 3 bases at V and 5 bases at J, with 13 bases in the middle.

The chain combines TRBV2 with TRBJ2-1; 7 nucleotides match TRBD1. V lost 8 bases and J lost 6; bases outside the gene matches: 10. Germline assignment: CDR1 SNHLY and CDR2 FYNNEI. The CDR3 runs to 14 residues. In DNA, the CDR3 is TGTGCCAGCCTAGACAGGGAAGCGGTCAATGAGCAGTTCTTC. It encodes CASLDREAVNEQFF.

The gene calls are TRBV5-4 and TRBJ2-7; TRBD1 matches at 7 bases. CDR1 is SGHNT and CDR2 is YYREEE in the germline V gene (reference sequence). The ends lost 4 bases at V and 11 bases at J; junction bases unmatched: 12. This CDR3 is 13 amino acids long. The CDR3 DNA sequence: TGTGCCAGCAGCCCCGACAGGGACATTTCGGAGTACTTC. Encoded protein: CASSPDRDISEYF.

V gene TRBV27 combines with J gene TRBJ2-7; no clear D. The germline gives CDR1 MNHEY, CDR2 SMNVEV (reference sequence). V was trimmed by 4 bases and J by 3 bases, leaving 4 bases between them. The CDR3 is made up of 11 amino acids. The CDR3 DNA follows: TGTGCCAGCAGTTCCAACTACGAGCAGTACTTC. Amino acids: CASSSNYEQYF.

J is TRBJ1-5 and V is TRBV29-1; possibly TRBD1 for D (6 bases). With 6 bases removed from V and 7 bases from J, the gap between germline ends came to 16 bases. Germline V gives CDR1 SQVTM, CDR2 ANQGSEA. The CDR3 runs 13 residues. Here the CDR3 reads CSVQGRDNQPQHF. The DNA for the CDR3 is TGCAGCGTCCAGGGAAGGGACAACCAGCCCCAGCATTTT.